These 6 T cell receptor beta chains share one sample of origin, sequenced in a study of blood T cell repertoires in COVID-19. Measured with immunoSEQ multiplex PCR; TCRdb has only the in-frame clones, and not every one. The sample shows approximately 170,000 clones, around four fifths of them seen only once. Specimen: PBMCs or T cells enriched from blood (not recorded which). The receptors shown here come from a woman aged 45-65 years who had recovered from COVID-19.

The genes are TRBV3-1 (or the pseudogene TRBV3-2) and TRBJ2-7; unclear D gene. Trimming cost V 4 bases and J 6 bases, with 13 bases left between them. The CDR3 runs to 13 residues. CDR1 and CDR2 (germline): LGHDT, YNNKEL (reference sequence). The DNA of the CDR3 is TGTGCCAGCAGCCCTTCCGCCAGCGTCGAGCAGTACTTC. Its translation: CASSPSASVEQYF.

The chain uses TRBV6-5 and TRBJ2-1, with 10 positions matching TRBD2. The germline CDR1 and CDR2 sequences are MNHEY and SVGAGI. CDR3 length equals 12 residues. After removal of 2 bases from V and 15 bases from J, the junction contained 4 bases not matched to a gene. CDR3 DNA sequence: TGTGCCAGCAGTTACCAGCGGGGGGGCCTGTTCTTC. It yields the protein CASSYQRGGLFF.

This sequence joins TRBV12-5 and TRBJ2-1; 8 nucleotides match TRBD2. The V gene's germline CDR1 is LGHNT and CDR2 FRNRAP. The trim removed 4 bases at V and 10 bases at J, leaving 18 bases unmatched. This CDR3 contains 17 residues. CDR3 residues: CASGSDYRLAGIREQFF. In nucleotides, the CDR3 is TGTGCTAGTGGTTCCGATTACCGGCTAGCGGGTATTCGGGAGCAGTTCTTC.

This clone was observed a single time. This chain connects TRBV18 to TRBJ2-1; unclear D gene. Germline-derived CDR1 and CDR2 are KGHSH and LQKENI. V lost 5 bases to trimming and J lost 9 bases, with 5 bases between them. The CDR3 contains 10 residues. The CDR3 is CASSELEQFF. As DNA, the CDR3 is TGTGCCAGCTCAGAGCTTGAGCAGTTCTTC.

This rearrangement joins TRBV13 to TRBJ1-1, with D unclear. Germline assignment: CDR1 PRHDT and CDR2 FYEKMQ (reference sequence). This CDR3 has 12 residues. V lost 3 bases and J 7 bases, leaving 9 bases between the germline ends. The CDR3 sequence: CASSFSDHEAFF. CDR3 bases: TGTGCCAGCAGCTTCAGCGATCATGAAGCTTTCTTT.

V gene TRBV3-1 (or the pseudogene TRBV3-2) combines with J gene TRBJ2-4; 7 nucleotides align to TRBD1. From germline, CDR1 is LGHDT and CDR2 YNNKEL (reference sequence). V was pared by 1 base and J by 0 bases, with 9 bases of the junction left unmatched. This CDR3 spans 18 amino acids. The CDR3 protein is CASSQGRTGCLAKNIQYF. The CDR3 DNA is TGTGCCAGCAGCCAAGGACGGACAGGTTGCCTAGCCAAAAACATTCAGTACTTC.